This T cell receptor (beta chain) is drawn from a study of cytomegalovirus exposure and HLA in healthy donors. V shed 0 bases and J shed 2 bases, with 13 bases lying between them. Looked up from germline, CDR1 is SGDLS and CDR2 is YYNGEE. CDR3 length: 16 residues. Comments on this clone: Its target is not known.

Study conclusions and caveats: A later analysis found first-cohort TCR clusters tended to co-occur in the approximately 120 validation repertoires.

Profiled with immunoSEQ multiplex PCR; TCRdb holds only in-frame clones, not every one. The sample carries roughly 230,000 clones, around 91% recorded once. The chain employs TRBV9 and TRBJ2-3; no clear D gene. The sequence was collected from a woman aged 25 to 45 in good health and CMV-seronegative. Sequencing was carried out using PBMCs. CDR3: CASSVEGRLYTDTQYF. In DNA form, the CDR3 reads TGTGCCAGCAGCGTAGAGGGCAGGTTATACACAGATACGCAGTATTTT.